This entry lists 4 T cell receptor beta chains sequenced from one sample in a study of shared clonotypes between healthy human individuals. Method: immunoSEQ multiplex PCR; TCRdb's copy keeps in-frame clones and lacks some. Altogether more than 2 million clones are present, roughly 95% being singletons, with the ten largest covering 0.13%. The sample consisted of naive CD4+ T cells sorted from blood. This sample's subset: CD45RA+ positively selected. Every receptor here comes from a man between 18 and 35 years old in good health.

The chain uses TRBV27 and TRBJ2-5; 7 bases are shared with TRBD2. Germline CDR1 is MNHEY and CDR2 is SMNVEV (reference sequence). The CDR3 totals 14 residues. Trimming at V came to 2 bases and at J to 5 bases, leaving 5 bases not matched to a gene. The CDR3 bases are TGTGCCAGCAGTTTACGTAGGGGAGGGGAGACCCAGTACTTC. It yields the protein CASSLRRGGETQYF.

The CDR3 DNA is TGTGCCAGCGGTAGGGTTGGGGAAAAACTGTTTTTT. Its translation: CASGRVGEKLFF. The rearrangement joins TRBV28 to TRBJ1-4; no definite D call. The V and J ends lost 8 bases and 8 bases respectively, with 12 bases between them. This CDR3 contains 12 residues. CDR1 and CDR2 (germline): MDHEN, SYDVKM. The variable domain in full, with the rest retrieved from reference TRBV28 and TRBJ1-4, is DVKVTQSSRYLVKRTGEKVFLECVQDMDHENMFWYRQDPGLGLRLIYFSYDVKMKEKGDIPEGYSVSREKKERFSLILESASTNQTSMYLCASGRVGEKLFFGSGTQLSVL.

The chain combines TRBV19 with TRBJ1-2, with D maybe TRBD1 (6 bases). The V and J ends lost 2 bases and 3 bases respectively, with 16 bases between them. This CDR3 region has 16 residues. The germline V gene has CDR1 LNHDA and CDR2 SQIVND (reference sequence). CDR3 region: CASSIWESQGYYGYTF. The CDR3 region has the DNA TGTGCCAGTAGTATATGGGAATCACAGGGCTACTATGGCTACACCTTC. Variable domain in full (rest from reference TRBV19 and TRBJ1-2): DGGITQSPKYLFRKEGQNVTLSCEQNLNHDAMYWYRQDPGQGLRLIYYSQIVNDFQKGDIAEGYSVSREKKESFPLTVTSAQKNPTAFYLCASSIWESQGYYGYTFGSGTRLTVV.

The chain combines TRBV21-1 with TRBJ2-7; the table's D call, TRBD1, was not checked against the DNA. TRBV21-1 is an annotated pseudogene. This CDR3 spans 12 amino acids. Written as DNA, the CDR3 is TGTGCCAGCAGCAAAGACACCTACGAGCAGTACTTC. Amino acids: CASSKDTYEQYF.